What follows is one T cell receptor (beta chain) and its context. Its cognate antigen is unknown. The data belong to a study of vaccination and CD4 T cells after COVID-19. Study in general: Two mRNA vaccine doses were given, either BNT162b2 or mRNA-1273.

Germline CDR1 KGHSH, CDR2 LQKENI. This CDR3 comprises 14 residues. Germline trimming cut 2 bases from V and 1 base from J; bases unmatched to any gene: 2. Cultured CD4+ T-cell DNA underwent Oncomine TCR Beta short-read sequencing. TCRdb re-analysed the PCR reads in MiXCR, keeping a single row per CDR3 protein. The repertoire has around 26,000 distinct CDR3 sequences, 40% to 55% of them found once; the top ten carry about 28%. Described treatment: approximately 11-day PBMC culture with coronavirus spike peptide pools or control peptides (ViraFEST assay). This specimen consisted of CD4+ T cells from blood, cultured in vitro, obtained before SARS-CoV-2 vaccination. This chain connects TRBV18 to TRBJ2-7; TRBD1 agrees at 7 bases. This TCR derives from a human donor who received a COVID-19 vaccine. CDR3 in DNA: TGTGCCAGCTCACCAAACAGGGGATCCTACGAGCAGTACTTC. This translates into CASSPNRGSYEQYF.